This T cell receptor (beta chain) was sequenced for a study of spatial heterogeneity in lung cancer. Stated time point: sample taken at primary tumor resection. The study sequenced unsorted whole RNA from tumor, nontumor lung or frozen PBMC. Study conclusions and caveats: The appearance of ubiquitous expanded tumor TCRs in blood was greater at resection than follow-up.

TCR cDNA molecules each carried a unique molecular identifier. One entry per CDR3 protein, called by TCRdb with MiXCR from the 5' RACE reads. This table holds about 95,000 distinct CDR3 sequences, about 9.4% found once. The CDR3 runs 12 residues. V lost 4 bases to trimming and J lost 5 bases, with 8 bases between them. This clonotype appeared a few times. Its antigen remains unidentified. This clonotype was obtained from a male donor with early-stage non-small cell lung cancer. Sample: PBMCs, taken at surgery. The chain combines TRBV12-3 or TRBV12-4 with TRBJ1-1, with D possibly matching TRBD1 (6 bases). CDR3 sequence: CASSSGVTEAFF. In DNA form, the CDR3 reads TGTGCCAGCAGTTCAGGGGTGACTGAAGCTTTCTTT.